This TCR beta chain was obtained from a study of blood T cells in healthy people across ages. Study-wide results and limits: Naive T cell percentage showed a strong correlation with TCR beta diversity.

Points on this clonotype: Its antigen is unknown.

Germline-derived CDR1 and CDR2 are DFQATT and SNEGSKA (reference sequence). V dropped 1 base and J dropped 2 bases, with 14 bases sitting between them. The CDR3 has 15 residues. It was with a sample-barcoded 5' primer and a J-beta primer mix that a second PCR of roughly 6 to 12 cycles was run. MiXCR, run by TCRdb on the 5' RACE reads, gives a single entry per CDR3 protein. The sample lists about 940,000 distinct CDR3 sequences, roughly 52% occurring once. The sample was blood. This TCR came from a man aged 25-45 years in good health. The chain uses TRBV20-1 and TRBJ2-5, with D possibly being TRBD1 (5 bases). The CDR3 bases are TGCAGTGCTAGAGGCGATAGGGGTAGACAAGAGACCCAGTACTTC. This translates into CSARGDRGRQETQYF.